The rows below give T cell receptor beta chains drawn from one sample of a study of T-cell reconstitution after alpha-beta-depleted transplantation in children. Each CDR3 protein gets one entry after TCRdb re-called the PCR reads with MiXCR. The sample lists fewer than 130,000 distinct CDR3 sequences, about 9.4% occurring once. The source was PBMCs from the stem cell graft donor, collected from the stem cell graft. These receptors all stem from a human donor who donated a stem cell graft to a child with acute lymphoblastic leukemia. The CDR3 runs from the conserved cysteine through the conserved F or W. A D gene is named only where the DNA matches it firmly. A clone size is listed for some rows: how often the clone was seen (once, few, many), or a class if it is expanded.

clone size | D gene | J gene | V gene | CDR3 protein | CDR3 DNA
many | TRBD1 | TRBJ1-3 | TRBV15 | CATRYGGTGPGNTIYF | TGTGCCACCAGATACGGAGGGACAGGTCCTGGAAACACCATATATTTT
many | . | TRBJ2-1 | TRBV27 | CATMDWGNEQFF | TGTGCCACTATGGACTGGGGCAATGAGCAGTTCTTC
many | . | TRBJ2-1 | TRBV20-1 | CSEAAGRNEQFF | TGCAGTGAAGCTGCGGGAAGAAATGAGCAGTTCTTC
many | . | TRBJ2-3 | TRBV6-4 | CASSDGGATTDTQYF | TGTGCCAGCAGTGACGGGGGGGCGACCACAGATACGCAGTATTTT
many | TRBD2 | TRBJ2-7 | TRBV7-8 | CASSPGLADSYEQYF | TGTGCCAGCAGCCCGGGACTAGCGGACTCCTACGAGCAGTACTTC
few | . | TRBJ1-5 | TRBV6-2/TRBV6-3 | CASRDGGSYSNQPQHF | TGTGCCAGCAGGGATGGGGGATCCTATAGCAATCAGCCCCAGCATTTT
. | . | TRBJ2-7 | TRBV7-6 | CASSETGGQAYEQYF | TGTGCCAGCAGCGAAACTGGGGGGCAGGCCTACGAGCAGTACTTC
many | . | TRBJ2-5 | TRBV5-1 | CASSLGTFQETQYF | TGCGCCAGCAGCCTCGGGACGTTCCAAGAGACCCAGTACTTC
many | TRBD2 | TRBJ2-7 | TRBV6-2/TRBV6-3 | CASRFRLATYSYEQYF | TGTGCCAGCAGATTCCGACTAGCAACCTACTCCTACGAGCAGTACTTC
. | TRBD1 | TRBJ1-4 | TRBV5-4 | CASSWPGQEGEKLFF | TGTGCCAGCAGCTGGCCGGGACAGGAAGGAGAAAAACTGTTTTTT
many | . | TRBJ2-6 | TRBV5-8 | CASSLGSLSGANVLTF | TGTGCCAGCAGCTTGGGGAGCCTCTCTGGGGCCAACGTCCTGACTTTC
many | . | TRBJ2-1 | TRBV19 | CASSPNGPHFF | TGTGCCAGTAGTCCGAACGGGCCCCATTTCTTC
many | . | TRBJ2-7 | TRBV20-1 | CSARRQGESYEQYF | TGCAGTGCTAGAAGGCAGGGAGAAAGCTACGAGCAGTACTTC
many | . | TRBJ1-5 | TRBV10-3 | CAISDSVGLGQPQHF | TGTGCCATCAGTGATTCGGTGGGGCTCGGGCAGCCCCAGCATTTT
many | TRBD2 | TRBJ2-2 | TRBV9 | CASSKTSGNTGELFF | TGTGCCAGCAGCAAGACTAGCGGTAACACCGGGGAGCTGTTTTTT
many | . | TRBJ2-5 | TRBV12-3/TRBV12-4 | CASSPGGGIETQYF | TGTGCCAGCAGCCCCGGTGGCGGGATTGAGACCCAGTACTTC
many | . | TRBJ2-3 | TRBV12-3/TRBV12-4 | CASSFPWRATGSPDTQYF | TGTGCCAGCAGTTTCCCATGGAGGGCAACAGGGAGCCCAGATACGCAGTATTTT
many | TRBD1 | TRBJ1-4 | TRBV5-1 | CASSDGQGDEKLFF | TGCGCCAGCAGCGACGGACAGGGGGACGAAAAACTGTTTTTT
. | . | TRBJ2-5 | TRBV7-2 | CASSFLQETQYF | TGTGCCAGCAGCTTCCTCCAAGAGACCCAGTACTTC
many | . | TRBJ2-1 | TRBV19 | CASSITGTNEQFF | TGTGCCAGTAGTATTACAGGGACCAATGAGCAGTTCTTC